This T cell receptor beta chain is drawn from a study of T cells in Graves' hyperthyroidism and ophthalmopathy. Study-wide background: Staff took peripheral blood when the initial diagnosis was made, before any treatment began.

For this clonotype: The antigen is not known.

Study-wide results and limits: A 13 V-J signature model discriminated ophthalmopathy versus stable hyperthyroidism.

Trimming cost V 5 bases and J 7 bases, with 20 bases left between them. The CDR3 covers 16 residues. Germline CDR1 and CDR2: MDHEN and SYDVKM. RNA transcripts gave rise to amplified TCR beta CDR3 regions. The study used the HTBI primer set for a first-round RT-PCR of the TCR CDR3. TCRdb recomputed calls from the multiplex PCR reads with MiXCR, one row per CDR3 protein. The sample records about 250,000 distinct CDR3 sequences, roughly 22% being singletons. Each ophthalmopathy patient scored at least 3 on the Clinical Activity Score and at least 4 on NOSPECS grade, with duration under 3 months. Fresh peripheral blood, 8 to 10 ml, was the source of the PBMCs.

The gene calls are TRBV28 and TRBJ1-4; D not resolved. The sequence came from a man aged 30 to 39 with Graves' ophthalmopathy. Specimen: blood. The CDR3 loop is CASSQPTPKIGEKLFF. The CDR3 DNA is TGTGCCAGCAGTCAACCGACCCCCAAGATTGGTGAAAAACTGTTTTTT.